This T cell receptor (beta chain) was recovered during a study of T cells in Graves' hyperthyroidism and ophthalmopathy. For the study at large: Before any treatment, at initial diagnosis, peripheral blood was collected.

The authors deemed Graves' hyperthyroidism stable absent ophthalmopathy progression within 18 months. Diagnosing involved the use of clinical symptoms, serum thyroxine and TRAb, thyroid ultrasound and orbital computed tomography. There were TCR beta CDR3 regions amplified from RNA transcripts. A set of HTBI primers served as the primers for a first-round RT-PCR of the TCR CDR3. TCRdb recomputed calls from the multiplex PCR reads with MiXCR, one row per CDR3 protein. The sample has a few hundred thousand distinct CDR3 sequences; about an eighth are singletons. Study-level results: The model made its ophthalmopathy prediction, and onset followed a median approximately 6 months later.

In this sample, this clonotype turned up a few times. The antigen remains unidentified. The CDR3 is made up of 14 amino acids. Trimming cost V 6 bases and J 6 bases, with 14 bases left between them. Per the germline V gene, CDR1 is SGHTA and CDR2 is FQGNSA. Sample: blood. The chain uses TRBV7-2 and TRBJ2-2, with TRBD1 as a possible D gene (6 bases). The sequence derives from a woman younger than 35 with Graves' hyperthyroidism. The DNA for the CDR3 is TGTGCCAGCAGGCGTACAGGGTCTGCCGGGGAGCTGTTTTTT. Translation gives CASRRTGSAGELFF.